This T cell receptor beta chain was observed in a study of control samples from healthy donors and cancer patients. Assay used: immunoSEQ multiplex PCR; TCRdb lists only in-frame clones, some missing. This sample yields tens of thousands of clones, of which about 90% are seen a single time; 3% to 4.5% belongs to the top ten. This TCR derives from a woman aged 50 to 60 in good health. The sequenced sample was blood.

The CDR3 region has the DNA TGTGCCAGCAGCTCCGGGGGAACAGCGATGTCTATCGAGCAGTACTTC. Protein product: CASSSGGTAMSIEQYF. The genes are TRBV5-4 and TRBJ2-7; maybe TRBD2 (6 bases). Germline V gene lookup returns CDR1 SGHNT and CDR2 YYREEE (reference sequence). Trimming removed 3 bases from V and 6 bases from J, with 22 bases in between. The CDR3 covers 16 residues.